The present T cell receptor beta chain was sequenced within a study of cytomegalovirus exposure and HLA in healthy donors. General study findings and limits: Rarity marked most TCR sequences, yet some public TCRs occurred in many donors. Confirmation in vitro established that three CMV-associated chains were specific for CMV antigens. Overall, approximately 150 TCR beta chains were annotated as cytomegalovirus-associated. Clusters of TCRs from the first cohort tended to co-occur in the roughly 120 validation repertoires (as a later analysis found).

The repertoire was sequenced with immunoSEQ multiplex PCR; TCRdb's copy has only in-frame clones and lacks some. The repertoire includes 160,000 or so clones, 88% of them detected once, and roughly 3% sits in the top ten. This clone has just one count. Its specificity is not known. CDR1 and CDR2 (germline): MNHEY, SVGAGI. The CDR3 is 13 residues long. V gave up 8 bases and J gave up 1 base, with 8 bases separating them. The rearrangement uses TRBV6-5 and TRBJ2-2, with a tentative D call TRBD2 (6 bases). The TCR comes from a man between 18 and 35 years old in good health and CMV-seronegative. The sequencing sample was made of PBMCs. The CDR3 DNA sequence: TGTGCCAGCCTCGGGAGGAACACCGGGGAGCTGTTTTTT. Encoded protein: CASLGRNTGELFF.